These T cell receptor beta chains were read from a single sample in a study of cytomegalovirus exposure and HLA in healthy donors. Using immunoSEQ multiplex PCR, the repertoire was profiled, and TCRdb retains in-frame clones only, with some absent. The sample includes approximately 160,000 clones, roughly 80% of them seen just once. Sequences were obtained from PBMCs. All receptors come from a man between 18 and 29 years old in good health and CMV-seronegative. Each CDR3 is given with its conserved first and last residue. Fields, in order: J gene, D gene, clone size, V gene, CDR3 DNA, CDR3 protein. D genes are given only for firm matches. Expanded clones are given a class, and other clones once, few, many or no size at all.

TRBJ2-5 | . | once | TRBV5-1 | TGCGCCAGCAGCTTGGAAGTAACGGGAACGCTACAAGAGACCCAGTACTTC | CASSLEVTGTLQETQYF
TRBJ1-2 | . | . | TRBV6-5 | TGTGCCAGCAACCAAGAGGGGGATGGGGGTGGCTACACCTTC | CASNQEGDGGGYTF
TRBJ2-5 | . | . | TRBV5-1 | TGCGCCAGCAGCTTGCAGGTGCCCTCACAAGAGACCCAGTACTTC | CASSLQVPSQETQYF
TRBJ1-1 | . | few | TRBV11-3 | TGTGCCAGCAGCTTATCGGGAGGGACTGAAGCTTTCTTT | CASSLSGGTEAFF
TRBJ2-7 | . | . | TRBV2 | TGTGCCACACGCGGAAGGGAGGGGGACTACGAGCAGTACTTC | CATRGREGDYEQYF
TRBJ2-2 | . | . | TRBV11-3 | TGTGCCAGCAGCGAAGGGTGGAGGGCGGGCACCGGGGAGCTGTTTTTT | CASSEGWRAGTGELFF
TRBJ2-7 | . | . | TRBV19 | TGTGCCAGTAGAAATGCCTACGAGCAGTACTTC | CASRNAYEQYF
TRBJ2-3 | TRBD1 | . | TRBV28 | TGTGCCAGCAGTTTTTTAGGACAGGGGAACACAGATACGCAGTATTTT | CASSFLGQGNTDTQYF
TRBJ2-1 | . | . | TRBV9 | TGTGCCAGCAGCGTAGATGGCGTAGCCAATGAGCAGTTCTTC | CASSVDGVANEQFF
TRBJ2-5 | . | once | TRBV9 | TGTGCCAGCAGCGTAGAGGACAGTTGGGAGACCCAGTACTTC | CASSVEDSWETQYF
TRBJ1-1 | TRBD1 | . | TRBV6-5 | TGTGCCAGCAGTAGGGGACAGTTGAACACTGAAGCTTTCTTT | CASSRGQLNTEAFF
TRBJ2-3 | TRBD1 | . | TRBV5-1 | TGCGCCAGCAGCCGAGGACAGGGGCAGGGTACGCAGTATTTT | CASSRGQGQGTQYF
TRBJ1-5 | . | . | TRBV5-1 | TGCGCCAGCAGCTTGGGAGGGATGAGCAATCAGCCCCAGCATTTT | CASSLGGMSNQPQHF
TRBJ2-7 | TRBD2 | . | TRBV29-1 | TGCAGCGCCTACACGATAGCGGGATACTCCTACGAGCAGTACTTC | CSAYTIAGYSYEQYF
TRBJ2-2 | . | few | TRBV27 | TGTGCCAGCAGTTTAATTGGCGGGAACACCGGGGAGCTGTTTTTT | CASSLIGGNTGELFF
TRBJ1-1 | . | . | TRBV5-1 | TGCGCCAGCAGCCCCCGGACAGCCCCAGACACTGAGGCTTTCTTT | CASSPRTAPDTEAFF
TRBJ1-5 | TRBD1 | . | TRBV11-1 | TGTGCCAGCAGCTTAGTCGGGACAGCCCAGTATAGCAATCAGCCCCAGCATTTT | CASSLVGTAQYSNQPQHF